This T cell receptor (beta chain) was identified during a study of metastatic and nonmetastatic thyroid tumors (TCRdb year 2020). Regarding the research as a whole: Repertoires were compared across peripheral blood and tumor or nodule tissue samples from malignant and benign thyroid patients. What the study reported, not specific to this receptor: In both blood and tumor samples, TCR beta diversity was reported to be significantly higher in malignant tumors than in benign nodules.

The CDR3 has 14 amino acids, counting the end cysteine and phenylalanine. Only the CDR3 DNA is retained, 42 bases long and in frame from the first base. In the germline V gene, CDR1 corresponds to SGHRS and CDR2 to YFSETQ. Unmatched junction bases come to 3, with V trimmed by 0 bases and J by 7 bases. Libraries were constructed by PCR. The listed sequencing device is Illumina HiSeq 4000. The TCR beta-chain CDR3 region of each patient was profiled by high-throughput sequencing. As for the authors' bioinformatics: A classifier to discriminate distant-metastatic papillary thyroid cancer patients was built from CDR3 differences across clinicopathological groups. The Shannon index was used to measure repertoire diversity, and the Morisita-Horn index was used to measure how similar tumor and blood repertoires were. The public reads were quality trimmed at Q25 with fastp and then assembled into clones with MiXCR by TCRdb, keeping productive beta chains. TCRdb, not the original authors, processed these V and J calls. The sample profile shows more than 20,000 clones; about 10% of them were found once. Jointly, the top ten make up roughly 30% of the sample.

This clone was counted ten times or more. Its antigen is unknown. No much larger clonotype is one base removed from it; base qualities were not supplied. No patient had received any treatment before thyroid surgery. Using T-cell receptor beta sequencing, the study looked back at clinical samples from patients collected from the early 2010s to the late 2010s. The receptor comes from a female donor with papillary thyroid cancer or a benign thyroid nodule (not recorded which). Some clones in this sample may be carry-over from other donors' samples. Material: blood. The chain is made from TRBV5-1 and TRBJ2-1, with TRBD2 identical over 8 junction bases. The CDR3 here reads CASSLDGRANEQFF. In nucleotide form, the sequence is TGCGCCAGCAGCTTGGACGGGAGGGCAAATGAGCAGTTCTTC.